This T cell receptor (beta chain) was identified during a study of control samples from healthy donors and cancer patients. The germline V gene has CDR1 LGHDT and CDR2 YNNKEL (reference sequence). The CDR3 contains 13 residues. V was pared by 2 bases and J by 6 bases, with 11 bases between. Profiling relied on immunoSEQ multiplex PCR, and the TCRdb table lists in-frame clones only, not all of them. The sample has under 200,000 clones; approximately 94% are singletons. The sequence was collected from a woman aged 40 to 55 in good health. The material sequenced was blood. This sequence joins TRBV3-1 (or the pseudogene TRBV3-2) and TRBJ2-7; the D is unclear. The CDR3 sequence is CASSQISVVEQYF. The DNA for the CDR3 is TGTGCCAGCAGCCAAATCAGCGTGGTCGAGCAGTACTTC.